The rows below give T cell receptor beta chains drawn from one sample of a study of shared clonotypes between healthy human individuals. The table came from immunoSEQ multiplex PCR; TCRdb's copy has only in-frame clones and leaves some out. In the table there are approximately 2.1 million clones, more than 85% of which are singletons. Sequenced input: naive CD4+ T cells from PBMCs. The receptor set was obtained from a man between 18 and 29 years old in good health. Some clones in this sample may be carry-over from other donors' samples. Both conserved end residues are part of each CDR3. The D gene is left open where the match is weak. The size field is filled for only some rows; it gives once, few, many or a size class.

D gene: TRBD2
V gene: TRBV6-1
J gene: TRBJ2-3
clone size: -
CDR3 protein: CASSPGGAADTQYF
CDR3 DNA: TGTGCCAGCAGTCCGGGGGGGGCTGCAGATACGCAGTATTTT

D gene: -
V gene: TRBV2
J gene: TRBJ1-5
clone size: -
CDR3 protein: CASSDGPSNQPQHF
CDR3 DNA: TGTGCCAGCAGTGACGGGCCTAGCAATCAGCCCCAGCATTTT

D gene: TRBD1
V gene: TRBV6-5
J gene: TRBJ1-1
clone size: once
CDR3 protein: CASRRRGQGETEAFF
CDR3 DNA: TGTGCCAGCAGAAGAAGGGGACAGGGGGAAACTGAAGCTTTCTTT

D gene: -
V gene: TRBV4-1
J gene: TRBJ2-3
clone size: once
CDR3 protein: CASSPAGSDTQYF
CDR3 DNA: TGCGCCAGCAGCCCCGCGGGGTCGGATACGCAGTATTTT

D gene: TRBD2
V gene: TRBV29-1
J gene: TRBJ2-5
clone size: -
CDR3 protein: CSGSGGQETQYF
CDR3 DNA: TGCAGCGGTAGCGGGGGGCAAGAGACCCAGTACTTC

D gene: TRBD1
V gene: TRBV28
J gene: TRBJ2-7
clone size: -
CDR3 protein: CASSSGGSWEQYF
CDR3 DNA: TGTGCCAGCAGTTCAGGGGGAAGTTGGGAGCAGTACTTC

D gene: -
V gene: TRBV28
J gene: TRBJ2-3
clone size: -
CDR3 protein: CASSLSGSRTDTQYF
CDR3 DNA: TGTGCCAGCAGTTTGTCGGGGTCCCGCACAGATACGCAGTATTTT

D gene: -
V gene: TRBV5-1
J gene: TRBJ2-1
clone size: -
CDR3 protein: CASSLNQGSSYNEQFF
CDR3 DNA: TGCGCCAGCAGCTTAAACCAGGGGAGCTCCTACAATGAGCAGTTCTTC

D gene: -
V gene: TRBV5-6
J gene: TRBJ2-2
clone size: -
CDR3 protein: CASSHPGGELFF
CDR3 DNA: TGTGCCAGCAGCCACCCTGGCGGGGAGCTGTTTTTT

D gene: TRBD2
V gene: TRBV28
J gene: TRBJ2-5
clone size: -
CDR3 protein: CASSLLAGGPETQYF
CDR3 DNA: TGTGCCAGCAGTTTGCTAGCGGGAGGGCCGGAGACCCAGTACTTC

D gene: -
V gene: TRBV18
J gene: TRBJ2-5
clone size: -
CDR3 protein: CASSRDQRETQYF
CDR3 DNA: TGTGCCAGCTCACGAGACCAAAGAGAGACCCAGTACTTC

D gene: -
V gene: TRBV19
J gene: TRBJ1-2
clone size: -
CDR3 protein: CASTAAESAGYTF
CDR3 DNA: TGTGCCAGTACCGCGGCGGAATCAGCTGGCTACACCTTC

D gene: -
V gene: TRBV4-1
J gene: TRBJ2-5
clone size: -
CDR3 protein: CASTMNYRAGLQETQYF
CDR3 DNA: TGCGCCAGCACCATGAACTACAGGGCAGGACTACAAGAGACCCAGTACTTC

D gene: -
V gene: TRBV7-9
J gene: TRBJ2-1
clone size: -
CDR3 protein: CASSSVAVYNEQFF
CDR3 DNA: TGTGCCAGCAGCTCGGTAGCGGTTTACAATGAGCAGTTCTTC

D gene: -
V gene: TRBV7-3
J gene: TRBJ1-1
clone size: -
CDR3 protein: CASSLTRSDEAFF
CDR3 DNA: TGTGCCAGCAGCTTAACTCGTTCAGATGAAGCTTTCTTT

D gene: -
V gene: TRBV28
J gene: TRBJ1-2
clone size: once
CDR3 protein: CASSLITAPNYGYTF
CDR3 DNA: TGTGCCAGCAGTTTAATCACAGCACCTAACTATGGCTACACCTTC

D gene: TRBD1
V gene: TRBV4-1
J gene: TRBJ2-3
clone size: -
CDR3 protein: CASSQDRGQGTDTQYF
CDR3 DNA: TGCGCCAGCAGCCAAGATAGGGGACAGGGCACAGATACGCAGTATTTT

D gene: TRBD1
V gene: TRBV6-4
J gene: TRBJ2-1
clone size: -
CDR3 protein: CASRLSWDRAPRVRYNEQFF
CDR3 DNA: TGTGCCAGCAGATTATCCTGGGACAGGGCCCCTCGAGTCCGCTACAATGAGCAGTTCTTC

D gene: TRBD1
V gene: TRBV19
J gene: TRBJ1-4
clone size: -
CDR3 protein: CASSIGQGTTNEKLFF
CDR3 DNA: TGTGCCAGTAGTATTGGACAGGGGACGACTAATGAAAAACTGTTTTTT

D gene: TRBD1
V gene: TRBV7-6
J gene: TRBJ1-4
clone size: -
CDR3 protein: CASSRQGGNEKLFF
CDR3 DNA: TGTGCCAGCAGCAGACAGGGGGGAAATGAAAAACTGTTTTTT

D gene: TRBD2
V gene: TRBV28
J gene: TRBJ2-4
clone size: -
CDR3 protein: CASREGGLAGPLVKNIQYF
CDR3 DNA: TGTGCCAGCAGGGAGGGGGGACTAGCGGGTCCCCTCGTCAAAAACATTCAGTACTTC

D gene: -
V gene: TRBV4-3
J gene: TRBJ1-5
clone size: -
CDR3 protein: CASSLRTSNQPQHF
CDR3 DNA: TGCGCCAGCAGCCTCCGGACAAGCAATCAGCCCCAGCATTTT

D gene: TRBD2
V gene: TRBV27
J gene: TRBJ2-5
clone size: -
CDR3 protein: CASSGLAGGSETQYF
CDR3 DNA: TGTGCCAGCAGTGGACTAGCGGGAGGTAGTGAGACCCAGTACTTC

D gene: -
V gene: TRBV5-1
J gene: TRBJ1-1
clone size: -
CDR3 protein: CASSLAHRAMNTEAFF
CDR3 DNA: TGCGCCAGCAGCTTGGCCCACAGGGCGATGAACACTGAAGCTTTCTTT

D gene: TRBD2
V gene: TRBV28
J gene: TRBJ2-1
clone size: -
CDR3 protein: CASQAGSSYNEQFF
CDR3 DNA: TGTGCCAGCCAAGCGGGAAGCTCCTACAATGAGCAGTTCTTC

D gene: -
V gene: TRBV19
J gene: TRBJ2-7
clone size: -
CDR3 protein: CASSISHVTYEQYF
CDR3 DNA: TGTGCCAGTAGTATTTCCCATGTGACCTACGAGCAGTACTTC

D gene: -
V gene: TRBV28
J gene: TRBJ2-7
clone size: -
CDR3 protein: CASRMQGINEQYF
CDR3 DNA: TGTGCCAGCAGGATGCAGGGGATCAACGAGCAGTACTTC

D gene: TRBD2
V gene: TRBV15
J gene: TRBJ2-1
clone size: -
CDR3 protein: CATSGVAGGQSYNEQFF
CDR3 DNA: TGTGCCACCAGCGGGGTAGCGGGAGGGCAGTCCTACAATGAGCAGTTCTTC

D gene: TRBD1
V gene: TRBV6-6
J gene: TRBJ2-1
clone size: -
CDR3 protein: CASSGTGLLSYNEQFF
CDR3 DNA: TGTGCCAGCAGCGGGACAGGGCTCCTTTCCTACAATGAGCAGTTCTTC

D gene: -
V gene: TRBV14
J gene: TRBJ2-1
clone size: -
CDR3 protein: CASSQVVGYNEQFF
CDR3 DNA: TGTGCCAGCAGCCAAGTCGTGGGATACAATGAGCAGTTCTTC

D gene: -
V gene: TRBV13
J gene: TRBJ2-5
clone size: -
CDR3 protein: CASSFTLTASRETQYF
CDR3 DNA: TGTGCCAGCAGCTTTACCCTTACAGCTTCCCGAGAGACCCAGTACTTC

D gene: TRBD2
V gene: TRBV2
J gene: TRBJ2-7
clone size: once
CDR3 protein: CASSPSLAGNEQYF
CDR3 DNA: TGTGCCAGCAGTCCCTCACTAGCGGGAAACGAGCAGTACTTC

D gene: TRBD2
V gene: TRBV7-6
J gene: TRBJ2-1
clone size: -
CDR3 protein: CASSLNPGLAPANEQFF
CDR3 DNA: TGTGCCAGCAGCTTAAACCCGGGACTAGCGCCTGCCAATGAGCAGTTCTTC

D gene: -
V gene: TRBV7-2
J gene: TRBJ1-4
clone size: -
CDR3 protein: CASSGRTTTNEKLFF
CDR3 DNA: TGTGCCAGCAGCGGAAGGACGACAACTAATGAAAAACTGTTTTTT

D gene: -
V gene: TRBV19
J gene: TRBJ1-5
clone size: -
CDR3 protein: CASSIIELHQPQHF
CDR3 DNA: TGTGCCAGTAGTATAATAGAGCTGCATCAGCCCCAGCATTTT

D gene: -
V gene: TRBV5-1
J gene: TRBJ2-7
clone size: -
CDR3 protein: CASSEGPAGSYEQYF
CDR3 DNA: TGCGCCAGCAGCGAGGGACCGGCTGGCTCCTACGAGCAGTACTTC

D gene: TRBD1
V gene: TRBV18
J gene: TRBJ2-1
clone size: -
CDR3 protein: CASSLYGQGEQFF
CDR3 DNA: TGTGCCAGCTCACTATACGGACAGGGGGAGCAGTTCTTC

D gene: -
V gene: TRBV18
J gene: TRBJ2-5
clone size: -
CDR3 protein: CASSPSGGSETQYF
CDR3 DNA: TGTGCCAGCTCACCTTCTGGGGGTTCGGAGACCCAGTACTTC

D gene: -
V gene: TRBV29-1
J gene: TRBJ1-1
clone size: -
CDR3 protein: CSVRGRGLTEAFF
CDR3 DNA: TGCAGCGTTCGGGGCAGGGGTCTAACTGAAGCTTTCTTT

D gene: TRBD1
V gene: TRBV6-4
J gene: TRBJ2-5
clone size: -
CDR3 protein: CARPRGQGLQGETQYF
CDR3 DNA: TGTGCCAGACCGAGGGGACAGGGGCTTCAAGGAGAGACCCAGTACTTC

D gene: -
V gene: TRBV7-9
J gene: TRBJ2-7
clone size: -
CDR3 protein: CASSFGLTAYEQYF
CDR3 DNA: TGTGCCAGCAGCTTCGGACTGACCGCCTACGAGCAGTACTTC

D gene: -
V gene: TRBV6-1
J gene: TRBJ1-1
clone size: -
CDR3 protein: CASSGGGITEAFF
CDR3 DNA: TGTGCCAGCAGTGGCGGGGGGATCACTGAAGCTTTCTTT

D gene: TRBD1
V gene: TRBV11-2
J gene: TRBJ1-5
clone size: -
CDR3 protein: CASSEGQGGNQPQHF
CDR3 DNA: TGTGCCAGCAGCGAAGGACAGGGAGGCAATCAGCCCCAGCATTTT

D gene: -
V gene: TRBV15
J gene: TRBJ1-5
clone size: -
CDR3 protein: CATLPQTGVRVYQPQHF
CDR3 DNA: TGTGCCACACTACCGCAGACGGGGGTTCGGGTTTATCAGCCCCAGCATTTT

D gene: -
V gene: TRBV15
J gene: TRBJ2-1
clone size: -
CDR3 protein: CATSRTRGPQHNNEQFF
CDR3 DNA: TGTGCCACCAGCAGGACTAGGGGGCCGCAGCACAACAATGAGCAGTTCTTC

D gene: -
V gene: TRBV6-6
J gene: TRBJ2-5
clone size: -
CDR3 protein: CASRKETQYF
CDR3 DNA: TGTGCCAGCAGGAAAGAGACCCAGTACTTC

D gene: -
V gene: TRBV2
J gene: TRBJ2-1
clone size: -
CDR3 protein: CASSEVQRYNEQFF
CDR3 DNA: TGTGCCAGCAGTGAAGTCCAGCGCTACAATGAGCAGTTCTTC

D gene: TRBD2
V gene: TRBV28
J gene: TRBJ2-7
clone size: -
CDR3 protein: CATLAGGRAQYEQYF
CDR3 DNA: TGTGCCACCCTGGCCGGCGGGAGGGCCCAATACGAGCAGTACTTC

D gene: TRBD2
V gene: TRBV19
J gene: TRBJ2-7
clone size: -
CDR3 protein: CASSIGVAGGTEEQYF
CDR3 DNA: TGTGCCAGTAGTATAGGGGTAGCGGGAGGAACAGAGGAGCAGTACTTC

D gene: TRBD1
V gene: TRBV27
J gene: TRBJ2-5
clone size: once
CDR3 protein: CASSFLYRGPETQYF
CDR3 DNA: TGTGCCAGCAGCTTCCTTTACAGGGGGCCAGAGACCCAGTACTTC

D gene: -
V gene: TRBV2
J gene: TRBJ2-7
clone size: -
CDR3 protein: CASSLGIGRTYEQYF
CDR3 DNA: TGTGCCAGCAGCCTAGGGATCGGTAGGACTTACGAGCAGTACTTC